These 31 T cell receptor beta chains share one sample of origin, sequenced in a study of blood T cell repertoires in COVID-19. Generated by immunoSEQ multiplex PCR, the TCRdb table keeps only in-frame clones and is missing some. Seen here are more than 250,000 clones, about nine tenths observed once, and the top ten hold about 9.4%. The sample taken for sequencing was PBMCs or T cells enriched from blood (not recorded which). The source is a woman under 30 who had recovered from COVID-19.

The chain joins TRBV7-3 to TRBJ2-6; D unresolved. The CDR3 is made up of 14 amino acids. The V end lost 4 bases, the J end lost 9 bases, and 13 bases lay between the germline ends. In germline, CDR1 is SGHTA, CDR2 FQGTGA. CDR3 coding DNA: TGTGCCAGCAGCTCCCTCCCCACTAACAACGTCCTGACTTTC. This codes for CASSSLPTNNVLTF.

The V gene is TRBV28, the J gene TRBJ1-2, with D hard to call. Germline-derived CDR1 and CDR2 are MDHEN and SYDVKM. V lost 1 base and J lost 2, with 8 bases in between. The CDR3 is 14 amino acids. CDR3 region: CASSLSEKNYGYTF. CDR3 nucleotides: TGTGCCAGCAGTTTATCGGAGAAGAACTATGGCTACACCTTC.

The J gene is TRBJ2-7, the V gene TRBV5-1; 7 positions agree with TRBD1. The CDR3 sequence is 16 residues long. V was clipped by 0 bases and J by 2 bases; unmatched bases: 8. Germline CDR1 is SGHRS and CDR2 is YFSETQ. Here the CDR3 DNA reads TGCGCCAGCAGCTTGGGCCCCCCCAGGGGGACCTACGAGCAGTACTTC. This gives the protein CASSLGPPRGTYEQYF.

The genes are TRBV30 and TRBJ2-6, with 7 positions matching TRBD2. Germline V gene sequence: CDR1 GTSNPN, CDR2 SVGIG (reference sequence). J lost 0 bases, V lost 4 bases, and 6 bases had no gene match. The CDR3 extends over 16 amino acids. CDR3 residues: CAWIGREGSGANVLTF. The DNA for the CDR3 is TGTGCCTGGATTGGAAGGGAGGGCTCTGGGGCCAACGTCCTGACTTTC.

The V gene is TRBV2, the J gene TRBJ1-4; 9 positions match TRBD1. The CDR3 runs to 14 residues. The germline CDR1 and CDR2 sequences are SNHLY and FYNNEI. V shed 6 bases, J shed 5 bases, and the junction held 4 bases outside the gene matches. CDR3 nucleotides: TGTGCCAGCAGAAGAGGACAGGGGAATGAAAAACTGTTTTTT. Protein product: CASRRGQGNEKLFF.

This sequence joins TRBV11-2 and TRBJ2-1; D is possibly TRBD1 (5 bases). Germline loops: CDR1 SGHAT, CDR2 FQNNGV. The length of the CDR3 is 16 residues. V was pared by 1 base and J by 0 bases, with 10 bases between. CDR3 in DNA: TGTGCCAGCAGCTTAGGACAGTTTAGCTCCTACAATGAGCAGTTCTTC. This codes for CASSLGQFSSYNEQFF.

V and J are TRBV10-2 and TRBJ2-1, with D perhaps TRBD1 (6 bases). The CDR3 runs to 14 residues. V was cut by 4 bases and J by 8 bases, with 15 bases left in between. Germline V gene lookup returns CDR1 WSHSY and CDR2 SAAADI. The CDR3 protein is CASSVQGPLDEQFF. The CDR3 DNA sequence: TGCGCCAGCAGTGTACAGGGACCTCTAGATGAGCAGTTCTTC.

This clone appeared once. This chain connects TRBV19 to TRBJ1-2, with D uncertain. Trimming left V 3 bases short and J 0 bases short, with 11 bases between. The CDR3 covers 15 residues. Germline V gene data show CDR1 as LNHDA and CDR2 as SQIVND (reference sequence). CDR3 in amino acids: CASSINGAANYGYTF. The CDR3 DNA follows: TGTGCCAGTAGTATCAATGGAGCAGCTAACTATGGCTACACCTTC. The full variable domain, rest sourced from reference TRBV19 and TRBJ1-2, is DGGITQSPKYLFRKEGQNVTLSCEQNLNHDAMYWYRQDPGQGLRLIYYSQIVNDFQKGDIAEGYSVSREKKESFPLTVTSAQKNPTAFYLCASSINGAANYGYTFGSGTRLTVV.

The chain links TRBV5-1 to TRBJ2-5; 7 bases line up with TRBD2. The germline V gene encodes CDR1 SGHRS and CDR2 YFSETQ. V gave up 0 bases and J gave up 1 base; unmatched junction bases: 3. The CDR3 contains 15 residues. The CDR3 protein is CASSLVASGQETQYF. The DNA for the CDR3 is TGCGCCAGCAGCTTGGTGGCTAGCGGCCAAGAGACCCAGTACTTC.

The chain carries TRBV5-1 and TRBJ2-5; 10 bases map to TRBD2. CDR1 is SGHRS and CDR2 is YFSETQ in the germline V gene. V was clipped by 3 bases and J by 0 bases; unmatched bases: 5. The CDR3 has 16 amino acids. The chain's CDR3 is CASSSGLAAYQETQYF. The CDR3 nucleotides read TGCGCCAGCAGCTCCGGACTAGCGGCGTACCAAGAGACCCAGTACTTC.

This sequence joins TRBV7-2 and TRBJ2-7, with 9 bases aligning to TRBD1. This CDR3 has 14 amino acids. Germline CDR1 and CDR2: SGHTA and FQGNSA. V was clipped by 5 bases and J by 5 bases; unmatched bases: 7. The DNA of the CDR3 is TGTGCCAGCAGCACCGGACAGGGGCTGAACGAGCAGTACTTC. Its protein product is CASSTGQGLNEQYF.

This clone was seen a single time. This chain joins TRBV11-2 and TRBJ1-4; 8 bases match TRBD1. CDR1 is SGHAT and CDR2 is FQNNGV in the germline V gene. V was clipped by 3 bases and J by 5 bases; unmatched bases: 8. There are 16 residues in the CDR3. The CDR3 DNA sequence: TGTGCCAGCAGCTTCGGCCGACAGGGGACAAATGAAAAACTGTTTTTT. It encodes CASSFGRQGTNEKLFF.

The chain carries TRBV3-1 (or the pseudogene TRBV3-2) and TRBJ1-5; no clear D gene. With 4 bases removed from V and 1 base from J, the gap between germline ends came to 14 bases. Germline values: CDR1 LGHDT, CDR2 YNNKEL (reference sequence). The CDR3 contains 16 residues. The CDR3 spells CASSRGGLWSNQPQHF. The DNA of the CDR3 is TGTGCCAGCAGCCGTGGCGGGCTTTGGAGCAATCAGCCCCAGCATTTT.

The V gene is TRBV11-2, the J gene TRBJ2-4; 9 positions match TRBD1. The CDR3 covers 16 residues. V lost 0 bases, J lost 4 bases, and 4 bases stayed unmatched. From germline, CDR1 is SGHAT and CDR2 FQNNGV. CDR3 coding DNA: TGTGCCAGCAGCTTAGACTGGGACAGGGAGAAAAACATTCAGTACTTC. This sequence encodes CASSLDWDREKNIQYF.

The chain has TRBV19 and TRBJ1-1; TRBD1 matches 7 bases. Germline CDR1 and CDR2: LNHDA and SQIVND (reference sequence). The trim removed 7 bases at V and 8 bases at J, leaving 7 bases unmatched. The CDR3 is made up of 12 amino acids. Here the CDR3 reads CASTLRGQEAFF. The CDR3 DNA reads as TGTGCCAGTACCCTAAGGGGACAGGAAGCTTTCTTT.

This clone appeared once. This sequence joins TRBV7-8 and TRBJ1-1; tentative D call: TRBD1 (6 bases). CDR1 SGHVS and CDR2 FQNEAQ come from the germline V gene. Trimming removed 2 bases from V and 0 bases from J, with 16 bases in between. The length of the CDR3 is 17 residues. CDR3 residues: CASSLPHRVGVNTEAFF. The CDR3 region has the DNA TGTGCCAGCAGCTTACCGCACAGGGTAGGAGTGAACACTGAAGCTTTCTTT.

The rearrangement links TRBV2 to TRBJ1-2, with D maybe TRBD1 (6 bases). The CDR3 sequence is 14 residues long. CDR1 and CDR2 (germline): SNHLY, FYNNEI. With 1 base removed from V and 7 bases from J, the gap between germline ends came to 13 bases. CDR3 in amino acids: CASSEENRARGYTF. The CDR3 DNA follows: TGTGCCAGCAGTGAAGAGAACAGGGCGCGTGGCTACACCTTC.

This sequence joins TRBV6-5 and TRBJ2-7, with a possible D match to TRBD2 (6 bases). V lost 5 bases and J 2 bases, leaving 13 bases between the germline ends. Germline CDR1 MNHEY, CDR2 SVGAGI. The CDR3 is 14 amino acids. The CDR3 DNA reads TGTGCCAGCAGTCCGTTGACTAGTCCCTACGAGCAGTACTTC. Residues: CASSPLTSPYEQYF.

The V and J genes are TRBV7-9 and TRBJ2-1; TRBD2 is a possible D gene (5 bases). Germline values: CDR1 SEHNR, CDR2 FQNEAQ (reference sequence). The germline V and J ends were trimmed by 5 bases and 8 bases, with 13 bases remaining between them. This CDR3 contains 13 residues. The CDR3 DNA reads TGTGCCAGCAGCCCGCCCAGGAGGTATGAGCAGTTCTTC. It specifies CASSPPRRYEQFF.

The chain recombines TRBV5-1 with TRBJ1-3; 8 bases are a match to TRBD1. The CDR3 is made up of 16 amino acids. Unmatched junction bases numbered 4, after V lost 0 bases and J lost 2 bases. Germline V CDR1 and CDR2: SGHRS, YFSETQ. The CDR3: CASSLVGQGTGNTIYF. The CDR3 bases are TGCGCCAGCAGCTTGGTTGGACAGGGAACTGGAAACACCATATATTTT.

The DNA for the CDR3 is TGTGCCAGTAGTATACTGACATCTAACACTGAAGCTTTCTTT. It translates to CASSILTSNTEAFF. This sequence joins TRBV19 and TRBJ1-1; D uncertain. This CDR3 comprises 14 residues. Trimming stripped 2 bases from V and 2 bases from J, with 9 bases between. CDR1 and CDR2 from the germline V gene are LNHDA and SQIVND (reference sequence).

This chain joins TRBV10-1 and TRBJ2-3; D unclear. Deletions cut 3 bases from V and 1 base from J, with 11 bases between. The CDR3 runs to 15 residues. Germline V lookup: CDR1 WNHNN, CDR2 SYGVQD (reference sequence). This CDR3 reads CASSDIGSGTDTQYF. The DNA for the CDR3 is TGCGCCAGCAGTGATATTGGCTCAGGCACAGATACGCAGTATTTT.

This clone has just a few counts. The genes are TRBV6-5 and TRBJ1-1, with 11 nucleotides matching TRBD1. In germline, CDR1 is MNHEY, CDR2 SVGAGI. V lost 7 bases and J lost 4; bases outside the gene matches: 8. This CDR3 is built from 15 residues. CDR3 sequence: CASTLSGTGGTEAFF. CDR3 nucleotide sequence: TGTGCCAGCACCCTGTCCGGGACAGGGGGCACTGAAGCTTTCTTT.

Remarks on this clone: In the same sample, other DNA sequences code for this CDR3. In DNA, the CDR3 is TGTGCCAGTAGTATAGTCCAGGGTGGGAATCAGCCCCAGCATTTT. This translates into CASSIVQGGNQPQHF. V usage is TRBV19 and J usage is TRBJ1-5; a weak D match, TRBD1 (5 bases). The CDR3 length is 15 residues. V was pared by 1 base and J by 4 bases, with 11 bases between. CDR1 and CDR2 from the germline V gene are LNHDA and SQIVND (reference sequence).

The V and J genes are TRBV6-1 and TRBJ1-5, with D perhaps matching TRBD1 (5 bases). Trimming pared 4 bases from V and 0 bases from J, leaving 13 bases between. Per germline, CDR1 MNHNS and CDR2 SASEGT. CDR3 length: 16 residues. The CDR3 DNA sequence: TGTGCCAGCAGTGTATATCAGGGCTATAGCAATCAGCCCCAGCATTTT. This sequence encodes CASSVYQGYSNQPQHF.

This clone was recorded only once. The chain uses TRBV19 and TRBJ2-1; TRBD2 matches at 7 bases. V lost 2 bases to trimming and J lost 0 bases; unmatched junction nucleotides: 10. The CDR3 has 18 amino acids. Germline V gene sequence: CDR1 LNHDA, CDR2 SQIVND (reference sequence). CDR3 in amino acids: CASSIIPERGPSYNEQFF. The CDR3 region has the DNA TGTGCCAGTAGTATAATCCCCGAGCGGGGACCCTCCTACAATGAGCAGTTCTTC.

The chain employs TRBV19 and TRBJ1-5; possible D gene TRBD1, 6 bases. Germline CDR1 LNHDA, CDR2 SQIVND (reference sequence). The CDR3 has 15 residues. The V end lost 7 bases, the J end lost 1 base, and 14 bases lay between the germline ends. The CDR3 spells CASILTGKSNQPQHF. Written as DNA, the CDR3 is TGTGCCAGTATTCTTACAGGGAAGAGCAATCAGCCCCAGCATTTT.

The rearrangement links TRBV6-5 to TRBJ1-2, with D unresolved. This CDR3 is built from 15 residues. Germline V gene sequence: CDR1 MNHEY, CDR2 SVGAGI. V was clipped by 7 bases and J by 3 bases, with 18 bases between them. In DNA, the CDR3 is TGTGCCAGCACCCTAGGTGGAGGGTCTCACTATGGCTACACCTTC. It specifies CASTLGGGSHYGYTF.

This clone is a singleton in its sample. This chain connects TRBV7-9 to TRBJ2-1; D might be TRBD1 (6 bases). With 5 bases removed from V and 10 bases from J, the gap between germline ends came to 12 bases. CDR1 and CDR2 (germline): SEHNR, FQNEAQ (reference sequence). The CDR3 has 12 amino acids. CDR3 protein: CASSTIQGEQFF. In DNA, the CDR3 is TGTGCCAGCAGCACGATCCAGGGGGAGCAGTTCTTC.

The chain links TRBV11-2 to TRBJ2-1, with TRBD2 matching over 8 bases. The junction had 10 bases not matched to a gene; V was cut back by 3 bases and J by 3 bases. CDR1 and CDR2 from the germline V gene are SGHAT and FQNNGV. This CDR3 region has 17 residues. CDR3 nucleotide sequence: TGTGCCAGCAGCTTCGGCGGGAGGAGTGGGCTCTACAATGAGCAGTTCTTC. This sequence encodes CASSFGGRSGLYNEQFF.

The V and J genes are TRBV19 and TRBJ1-1; 8 nucleotides line up with TRBD1. Trimming took 7 bases from V and 3 from J; bases not matched to a gene: 13. The CDR3 contains 16 residues. Germline V lookup: CDR1 LNHDA, CDR2 SQIVND (reference sequence). CDR3 bases: TGTGCCAGTAATACAGGGGGGCCCCGGAGGTACACTGAAGCTTTCTTT. Protein sequence: CASNTGGPRRYTEAFF.